The 21 T cell receptor beta chains presented below share a single source sample, sequenced in a study of patients and donors after allogeneic stem cell transplantation. TCRdb re-called the RT-PCR reads through MiXCR, storing one row per CDR3 protein. The table includes almost 90,000 distinct CDR3 sequences, 5% detected once. What was sequenced was blood, either unsorted or a sorted T cell fraction (not recorded which). Receptor source: a human donor who was either an allogeneic HSCT recipient or a stem cell or donor lymphocyte infusion donor (not recorded which). It is not recorded whose cells these are; they may come from a transplant donor.

This clonotype was seen at least ten times. The CDR3 region is CASSLEPSGANVLTF. DNA for the CDR3: TGTGCCAGCAGCTTAGAACCCTCTGGGGCCAACGTCCTGACTTTC. The chain links TRBV7-9 to TRBJ2-6; D gene ambiguous. The CDR3 runs to 15 residues. Trimming left V 1 base short and J 0 bases short, with 4 bases between. Germline-derived CDR1 and CDR2 are SEHNR and FQNEAQ (reference sequence).

The chain uses TRBV10-3 and TRBJ1-2; a weak D match, TRBD1 (5 bases). Per the germline V gene, CDR1 is ENHRY and CDR2 is SYGVKD. Between the trimmed V and J ends, which lost 6 bases and 4 bases, there was a span of 15 bases. The CDR3 contains 14 residues. The CDR3 sequence is CAIRPGGGGYGYTF. The CDR3 bases are TGTGCCATCAGACCTGGTGGGGGGGGCTATGGCTACACCTTC.

Ten or more counts support this clonotype. The chain combines TRBV4-2 with TRBJ2-7; the match to TRBD1 covers 7 bases. Trimming at V came to 4 bases and at J to 6 bases, leaving 3 bases not matched to a gene. The CDR3 spans 12 residues. Per germline, CDR1 LGHNA and CDR2 YNFKEQ. For the CDR3, the DNA is TGTGCCAGCAGCCGAACAGGGGTCGAGCAGTACTTC. Protein product: CASSRTGVEQYF.

This clonotype has more than one count but fewer than ten. The J gene is TRBJ1-1, the V gene TRBV12-3 or TRBV12-4, with D tentatively TRBD1 (5 bases). CDR3 size: 16 residues. Between the trimmed V and J ends, which lost 3 bases and 6 bases, there was a span of 20 bases. The CDR3 loop is CASSFQGLGPTAEAFF. In DNA, the CDR3 is TGTGCCAGCAGTTTTCAGGGTCTTGGACCGACGGCTGAAGCTTTCTTT.

This clonotype was picked up many times. The chain combines TRBV5-1 with TRBJ2-2, with TRBD2 matching 10 bases. Germline CDR1 and CDR2: SGHRS and YFSETQ. V dropped 5 bases and J dropped 6; count of bases not matched to a gene: 4. The CDR3 runs 14 residues. The CDR3, as DNA: TGCGCCAGCAGACCCGGACTAGCGGCCGGGGAGCTGTTTTTT. Its protein product is CASRPGLAAGELFF.

In this sample, this clonotype turned up many times. The J gene is TRBJ1-6, the V gene TRBV20-1, with a possible D match to TRBD1 (6 bases). V lost 6 bases, J lost 3 bases, and 12 bases lay in between. CDR1 and CDR2 (germline): DFQATT, SNEGSKA (reference sequence). This CDR3 has 14 amino acids. The CDR3 DNA reads as TGCAGTGCCGGAAGGGACAACTATAATTCACCCCTCCACTTT. It specifies CSAGRDNYNSPLHF.

There are many counts of this clonotype. The chain joins TRBV29-1 to TRBJ2-3; the D gene is possibly TRBD1 (5 bases). Germline CDR1 reads SQVTM; CDR2 reads ANQGSEA. Trimming left V 3 bases short and J 4 bases short, with 14 bases between. The CDR3 is made up of 14 amino acids. The CDR3 protein is CSVDSQGGADTQYF. The CDR3 nucleotides are TGCAGCGTTGATAGTCAGGGTGGGGCAGATACGCAGTATTTT.

This clonotype was counted many times. The chain couples TRBV24-1 to TRBJ2-2; 7 nucleotides match TRBD1. This CDR3 spans 18 amino acids. The germline CDR1 and CDR2 sequences are KGHDR and SFDVKD. J gave up 1 base and V 4 bases, and 11 bases lay outside the gene matches. The CDR3 region is CATSDSPFGTENTGELFF. The CDR3 bases are TGTGCCACCAGTGACTCTCCGTTTGGGACAGAGAACACCGGGGAGCTGTTTTTT.

This clonotype turned up a few times. The V gene is TRBV25-1, the J gene TRBJ2-5; a possible D gene is TRBD2 (5 bases). Between the trimmed V and J ends, which lost 3 bases and 1 base, there was a span of 12 bases. The germline gives CDR1 MGHDK, CDR2 SYGVNS. The CDR3 has 15 amino acids. The CDR3 nucleotides read TGTGCCAGCAGTGACACGGGGAACATCCAAGAGACCCAGTACTTC. Encoded protein: CASSDTGNIQETQYF.

This chain joins TRBV6-2 or TRBV6-3 and TRBJ1-2, with 7 nucleotides matching TRBD1. The CDR3 is 15 residues long. Germline V gene lookup returns CDR1 MNHEY and CDR2 SVGEGT. J was trimmed by 0 bases and V by 6 bases; bases with no gene match: 7. DNA of the CDR3: TGTGCCAGCAGGCGTGGGACAGCGACTAACTATGGCTACACCTTC. Translation: CASRRGTATNYGYTF.

This chain joins TRBV2 and TRBJ1-6; D perhaps matches TRBD1 (5 bases). The CDR3 sequence is 12 residues long. The V and J ends lost 4 bases and 8 bases respectively, with 6 bases between them. Germline CDR1 reads SNHLY; CDR2 reads FYNNEI. The DNA for the CDR3 is TGTGCCAGCAGTGTAGGGGATTCACCCCTCCACTTT. It specifies CASSVGDSPLHF. Complete variable domain (other parts from reference TRBV2 and TRBJ1-6): EPEVTQTPSHQVTQMGQEVILRCVPISNHLYFYWYRQILGQKVEFLVSFYNNEISEKSEIFDDQFSVERPDGSNFTLKIRSTKLEDSAMYFCASSVGDSPLHFGNGTRLTVT.

The chain joins TRBV7-3 to TRBJ1-1; 8 bases are shared with TRBD1. The ends lost 5 bases at V and 8 bases at J; junction bases unmatched: 4. Germline V gene lookup returns CDR1 SGHTA and CDR2 FQGTGA. CDR3 size: 12 residues. CDR3 residues: CASSNRQGEAFF. CDR3 sequence (DNA): TGTGCCAGCAGCAACAGACAGGGGGAAGCTTTCTTT.

In this sample, this clonotype turned up a few times. The J gene is TRBJ2-7, the V gene TRBV27, with D possibly TRBD1 on 6 matching bases. CDR1 is MNHEY and CDR2 is SMNVEV in the germline V gene (reference sequence). Trimming cost V 3 bases and J 2 bases, with 8 bases left between them. The CDR3 consists of 13 residues. CDR3 sequence: CASSFGQTYEQYF. CDR3 sequence (DNA): TGTGCCAGCAGTTTCGGACAGACCTACGAGCAGTACTTC.

Ten or more counts support this clonotype. The V and J genes are TRBV7-9 and TRBJ2-4, with D possibly being TRBD2 (6 bases). The CDR3 runs to 15 residues. Germline CDR1 reads SEHNR; CDR2 reads FQNEAQ (reference sequence). Trimming pared 0 bases from V and 2 bases from J, leaving 8 bases between. This chain's CDR3 is CASSLAGGSKNIQYF. CDR3 coding DNA: TGTGCCAGCAGCTTAGCGGGAGGTTCCAAAAACATTCAGTACTTC.

This clonotype was found many times. This sequence joins TRBV30 and TRBJ2-7; D unresolved. Trimming shortened V by 2 bases and J by 6 bases, and 17 bases separated the two germline ends. The CDR3 is 14 residues long. Germline V CDR1 and CDR2: GTSNPN, SVGIG (reference sequence). This CDR3 is CAWSRRLFSREQYF. DNA of the CDR3: TGTGCCTGGAGTAGACGGTTATTCAGCCGCGAGCAGTACTTC.

This clonotype was found many times. This chain connects TRBV20-1 to TRBJ1-1; no firm D call. V was clipped by 0 bases and J by 0 bases, with 5 bases between them. The germline gives CDR1 DFQATT, CDR2 SNEGSKA (reference sequence). The CDR3 totals 13 residues. The CDR3 DNA reads as TGCAGTGCTAGAGAAGACATGAACACTGAAGCTTTCTTT. The encoded protein is CSAREDMNTEAFF.

This rearrangement joins TRBV19 to TRBJ2-5, with TRBD2 as a possible D gene (6 bases). The V gene's germline CDR1 is LNHDA and CDR2 SQIVND (reference sequence). Between the trimmed V and J ends, which lost 7 bases and 2 bases, there was a span of 14 bases. There are 14 residues in the CDR3. CDR3 nucleotides: TGTGCCAGTAACCCCAAGGGACTTCAAGAGACCCAGTACTTC. Amino acids: CASNPKGLQETQYF.

The sample holds many counts of this clonotype. J is TRBJ1-4 and V is TRBV28, with a tentative D call TRBD1 (5 bases). This CDR3 has 12 amino acids. CDR1 MDHEN and CDR2 SYDVKM come from the germline V gene. The CDR3 DNA reads TGTGCAGTGGGGCCGGAGTCACGAAAACTGTTTTTT. Translated, it gives CAVGPESRKLFF.

At least ten counts were recorded for this clonotype. The chain couples TRBV29-1 to TRBJ2-2; D ambiguous. Germline V gene sequence: CDR1 SQVTM, CDR2 ANQGSEA. Deletions cut 3 bases from V and 4 bases from J, with 3 bases between. The CDR3 extends over 11 amino acids. The CDR3 here is CSVDATGELFF. In DNA form, the CDR3 reads TGCAGCGTTGACGCCACCGGGGAGCTGTTTTTT.

This clonotype occurred many times. The rearrangement links TRBV3-1 to TRBJ1-1; 10 bases match TRBD1. Germline trimming cut 5 bases from V and 1 base from J; bases unmatched to any gene: 7. The CDR3 loop spans 16 amino acids. Germline V gives CDR1 LGHDT, CDR2 YNNKEL (reference sequence). CDR3 protein: CASSTRDRGQNTEAFF. In DNA form, the CDR3 reads TGTGCCAGCAGCACCCGGGACAGGGGACAGAACACTGAAGCTTTCTTT.

This clonotype was seen ten or more times. The CDR3 sequence: CSATSGGGYGYTF. The CDR3 DNA reads as TGCAGTGCTACCTCAGGCGGAGGCTATGGCTACACCTTC. The J gene is TRBJ1-2, the V gene TRBV20-1, with no clear D. Trimming shortened V by 4 bases and J by 4 bases, and 13 bases separated the two germline ends. Germline assignment: CDR1 DFQATT and CDR2 SNEGSKA (reference sequence). The CDR3 has 13 amino acids.